This TCR beta chain was profiled in a study of blood T cell repertoires in COVID-19. The wider study: Samples representing acute and convalescent COVID-19 were sourced from the United States, Italy and Spain. PBMCs, B-cell-depleted T cells, or T cells were the source of the cDNA or gDNA that made up the material.

Original handling: Reference gene primer amplification gave nucleated cell count estimates. Here immunoSEQ multiplex PCR was the method, and the copy in TCRdb shows in-frame clones only, minus some. Clone size and V and J calls were adopted from that table, with D and trimming inferred from the DNA. The sample includes over 75,000 clones, roughly 83% of them seen just once. In germline, CDR1 is GTSNPN, CDR2 SVGIG (reference sequence). The CDR3 totals 13 residues. Deletions cut 0 bases from V and 8 bases from J, with 13 bases between. This clone was counted once. The sequencing input was peripheral blood. The V and J genes are TRBV30 and TRBJ1-2; perhaps TRBD1 as D (5 bases). The origin of this receptor is a human donor in a cohort sampled during active COVID-19. CDR3 region: CAWSVPESGGYTF. The CDR3 coding sequence is TGTGCCTGGAGTGTACCCGAATCAGGGGGCTACACCTTC.